One sample yielded the 5 T cell receptor beta chains listed below, sequenced in a study of blood T cells in healthy people across ages. The use of a sample-barcoded 5' primer and a J-beta primer mix characterized a second PCR of about 7 to 12 cycles. TCRdb independently ran MiXCR on the 5' RACE reads; one entry per CDR3 protein. The sample shows around 800,000 distinct CDR3 sequences, around 68% of them seen only once. The specimen sequenced was blood. These receptors all stem from a man aged 25-40 years in good health.

This rearrangement joins TRBV18 to TRBJ2-5; possibly TRBD2 for D (6 bases). CDR1 and CDR2 from the germline V gene are KGHSH and LQKENI. Trimming left V 6 bases short and J 1 base short, with 12 bases between. This CDR3 region has 14 residues. The CDR3 sequence: CASSAGLAQETQYF. Here the CDR3 DNA reads TGTGCCAGCTCGGCGGGGTTGGCCCAAGAGACCCAGTACTTC.

This chain connects TRBV28 to TRBJ2-5; either TRBD1 or TRBD2 may supply D (5 bases each). CDR1 MDHEN and CDR2 SYDVKM come from the germline V gene. Trimming left V 7 bases short and J 7 bases short, with 19 bases between. The CDR3 is made up of 14 amino acids. The CDR3 loop reads CASNLQPVGGTQYF. The CDR3 region has the DNA TGTGCCAGCAATTTGCAGCCCGTTGGGGGGACCCAGTACTTC.

The rearrangement links TRBV7-8 to TRBJ2-1, with a weak D call TRBD1 (5 bases). Trimming took off 8 bases at V and 8 bases at J, with 19 bases between the two ends. The CDR3 totals 14 residues. Germline values: CDR1 SGHVS, CDR2 FQNEAQ. CDR3 residues: CASGHLDSRYEQFF. For the CDR3, the DNA is TGTGCCAGCGGCCATCTTGACAGCCGCTATGAGCAGTTCTTC.

This clonotype was counted a few times. It may be a read error: a sequence one base away is much more abundant. The CDR3 DNA reads as TGCAGCGTTGAAGATCTCGGTAGGAACACAGATGCGCAGTATTTT. Translated: CSVEDLGRNTDAQYF. The gene calls are TRBV29-1 and TRBJ2-3, with D hard to call. Germline V gene sequence: CDR1 SQVTM, CDR2 ANQGSEA. This CDR3 is built from 15 residues.

This chain links TRBV27 with TRBJ1-5, with 8 nucleotides matching TRBD1. V shed 2 bases, J shed 1 base, and the junction held 1 base outside the gene matches. The CDR3 covers 15 residues. Per the germline V gene, CDR1 is MNHEY and CDR2 is SMNVEV (reference sequence). CDR3 sequence (DNA): TGTGCCAGCAGTTTACGGACAGGGAGCAATCAGCCCCAGCATTTT. It codes for CASSLRTGSNQPQHF.